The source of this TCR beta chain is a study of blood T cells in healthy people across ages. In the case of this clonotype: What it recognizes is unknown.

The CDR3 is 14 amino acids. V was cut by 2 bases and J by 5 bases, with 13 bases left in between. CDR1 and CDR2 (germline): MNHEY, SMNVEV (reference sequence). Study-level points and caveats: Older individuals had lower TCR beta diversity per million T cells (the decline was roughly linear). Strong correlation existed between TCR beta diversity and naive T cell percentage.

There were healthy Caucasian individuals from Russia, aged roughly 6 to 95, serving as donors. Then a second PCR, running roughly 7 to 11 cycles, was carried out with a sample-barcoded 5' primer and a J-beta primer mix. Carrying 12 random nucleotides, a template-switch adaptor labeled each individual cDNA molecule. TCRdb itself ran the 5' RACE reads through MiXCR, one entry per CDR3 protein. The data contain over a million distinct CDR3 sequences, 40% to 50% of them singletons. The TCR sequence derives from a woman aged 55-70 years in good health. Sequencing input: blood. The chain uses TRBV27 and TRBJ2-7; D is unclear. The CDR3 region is CASSLGRTLNEQYF. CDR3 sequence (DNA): TGTGCCAGCAGTTTAGGGCGGACCTTGAACGAGCAGTACTTC.